One and the same sample provided the 27 T cell receptor beta chains below, sequenced in a study of shared clonotypes between healthy human individuals. Naivety among CD8 cells was defined by CD45RO negativity and positive CCR7 selection, thereby excluding terminally differentiated effector memory CD45RA+ cells. Clones were sequenced by immunoSEQ multiplex PCR, and TCRdb holds only the in-frame ones, with some missing. The sample holds about 750,000 clones, about 91% seen once. Sequencing used naive CD8+ T cells sorted from blood. Every receptor here comes from a man between 25 and 39 years old in good health.

The J gene is TRBJ2-5, the V gene TRBV7-8; 8 bases map to TRBD1. Trimming took 11 bases from V and 4 from J; bases not matched to a gene: 9. Germline CDR1 reads SGHVS; CDR2 reads FQNEAQ. The CDR3 consists of 13 residues. Written as DNA, the CDR3 is TGTGCCGGGACCAGGGGGCCCGGAGAGACCCAGTACTTC. Encoded protein: CAGTRGPGETQYF.

V usage is TRBV4-1 and J usage is TRBJ1-2; maybe TRBD1 (6 bases). V lost 0 bases, J lost 8 bases, and 10 bases lay in between. The CDR3 spans 13 residues. The germline CDR1 and CDR2 sequences are MGHRA and YSYEKL. DNA for the CDR3: TGCGCCAGCAGCCAAGATGAGGGGGAGGGCTACACCTTC. This codes for CASSQDEGEGYTF.

The J gene is TRBJ2-1, the V gene TRBV11-2; TRBD2 matches at 15 bases. Germline CDR1 reads SGHAT; CDR2 reads FQNNGV. Trimming took 3 bases from V and 3 from J; bases not matched to a gene: 9. The CDR3 runs 19 residues. DNA of the CDR3: TGTGCCAGCAGCTTGGGACTAGCGGGAGGTTTGGTGGACTACAATGAGCAGTTCTTC. Protein sequence: CASSLGLAGGLVDYNEQFF.

On this clone: This CDR3 is also generated by other DNA sequences in the sample. The rearrangement joins TRBV5-4 to TRBJ2-1; D is undetermined. V was cut by 4 bases and J by 2 bases, with 7 bases left in between. The length of the CDR3 is 13 residues. Germline values: CDR1 SGHNT, CDR2 YYREEE (reference sequence). CDR3 protein: CASSLGTYNEQFF. For the CDR3, the DNA is TGTGCCAGCAGCCTGGGGACCTACAATGAGCAGTTCTTC.

The genes are TRBV13 and TRBJ2-7; perhaps D is TRBD1 or TRBD2 (5 bases each). V lost 5 bases and J lost 6, with 20 bases in between. Germline V lookup: CDR1 PRHDT, CDR2 FYEKMQ (reference sequence). This CDR3 contains 15 residues. The DNA of the CDR3 is TGTGCCAGCAGCCTCAGAGGGGATGGTTACGGCGAGCAGTACTTC. Translated, it gives CASSLRGDGYGEQYF.

The chain combines TRBV30 with TRBJ1-1; D unresolved. The CDR3 totals 12 residues. Germline values: CDR1 GTSNPN, CDR2 SVGIG (reference sequence). V dropped 8 bases and J dropped 5 bases, with 15 bases sitting between them. CDR3 loop: CAVNQGETEAFF. CDR3 DNA sequence: TGTGCCGTAAATCAAGGTGAGACTGAAGCTTTCTTT.

About this clone: Other DNA sequences in this sample translate to the same CDR3. V and J are TRBV28 and TRBJ1-1; no definite D call. Germline V gene lookup returns CDR1 MDHEN and CDR2 SYDVKM. V gave up 2 bases and J gave up 2 bases, with 6 bases separating them. The length of the CDR3 is 13 residues. This chain's CDR3 is CASSLGVNTEAFF. The CDR3 DNA follows: TGTGCCAGCAGTTTAGGGGTTAACACTGAAGCTTTCTTT.

The J gene is TRBJ2-2, the V gene TRBV29-1, with D unclear. From germline, CDR1 is SQVTM and CDR2 ANQGSEA. The CDR3 extends over 12 amino acids. Trimming pared 3 bases from V and 7 bases from J, leaving 9 bases between. The CDR3 bases are TGCAGCGTTGATGTTCACGGCGGGGAGCTGTTTTTT. Translated: CSVDVHGGELFF.

The chain uses TRBV15 and TRBJ2-2; TRBD2 agrees at 9 bases. Trimming took 1 base from V and 7 from J; bases not matched to a gene: 7. This CDR3 spans 16 amino acids. The germline gives CDR1 LNHNV, CDR2 YYDKDF (reference sequence). The CDR3 DNA sequence: TGTGCCACCAGCAGAGTGGCTAGCGGGAAGGACGGGGAGCTGTTTTTT. Amino acids: CATSRVASGKDGELFF.

V gene TRBV30 combines with J gene TRBJ2-1; 9 nucleotides agree with TRBD2. The CDR3 consists of 13 residues. From germline, CDR1 is GTSNPN and CDR2 SVGIG (reference sequence). V shed 3 bases and J 7 bases; nucleotides not matched to a gene: 4. This CDR3 reads CAWRREGRNEQFF. The CDR3, as DNA: TGTGCCTGGAGGCGGGAGGGCCGGAATGAGCAGTTCTTC.

The chain uses TRBV4-1 and TRBJ2-1; 10 nucleotides align to TRBD2. The germline CDR1 and CDR2 sequences are MGHRA and YSYEKL. The CDR3 is made up of 16 amino acids. The trim removed 4 bases at V and 5 bases at J, leaving 8 bases unmatched. The CDR3 region has the DNA TGCGCCAGCAGCCGACATTCTGGGACTAGCGACAATGAGCAGTTCTTC. Protein: CASSRHSGTSDNEQFF.

This chain uses TRBV5-1 with TRBJ2-2; maybe TRBD1 (6 bases). Germline assignment: CDR1 SGHRS and CDR2 YFSETQ. This CDR3 contains 22 residues. The germline V and J ends were trimmed by 1 base and 6 bases, with 34 bases remaining between them. The CDR3 loop is CASSLTRQTGKTRSHGSGELFF. CDR3 in DNA: TGCGCCAGCAGCTTGACTCGTCAGACAGGAAAAACCCGATCGCACGGTTCCGGGGAGCTGTTTTTT.

The J gene is TRBJ1-1, the V gene TRBV7-2; 9 bases line up with TRBD1. The germline V gene has CDR1 SGHTA and CDR2 FQGNSA. The V segment lost 1 base and the J segment 4 bases; nucleotides outside the gene matches: 4. The CDR3 contains 15 residues. Written as DNA, the CDR3 is TGTGCCAGCAGCTTAGGGACAGGGGCGGCCACTGAAGCTTTCTTT. It yields the protein CASSLGTGAATEAFF.

The chain is built from TRBV27 and TRBJ2-1; 7 nucleotides line up with TRBD2. Germline V CDR1 and CDR2: MNHEY, SMNVEV (reference sequence). V was pared by 6 bases and J by 4 bases, with 15 bases of the junction left unmatched. This CDR3 comprises 17 residues. The CDR3 loop is CASRRPAGAFRYNEQFF. The CDR3 nucleotides read TGTGCCAGCAGGCGCCCCGCGGGAGCCTTTCGTTACAATGAGCAGTTCTTC.

The chain couples TRBV27 to TRBJ2-3, with a weak D call TRBD2 (6 bases). CDR3 length: 18 residues. Germline CDR1 reads MNHEY; CDR2 reads SMNVEV (reference sequence). Trimming removed 3 bases from V and 0 bases from J, with 19 bases in between. CDR3 coding DNA: TGTGCCAGCAGTTTGGATCGGGACTCCGTCTCTAGCACAGATACGCAGTATTTT. Encoded protein: CASSLDRDSVSSTDTQYF.

Details on this clone: A junction boundary mismatches the germline segment, possibly from a read error. The CDR3 DNA reads as TGTGCCAGCAGCTTATGGACAGGGAATAACGAGCAGTACTTC. Amino acids: CASSLWTGNNEQYF. The chain links TRBV28 to TRBJ2-7, with 8 positions matching TRBD1. CDR1 and CDR2 (germline): MDHEN, SYDVKM. The CDR3 has 14 amino acids. Complete variable domain (other parts from reference TRBV28 and TRBJ2-7): DVKVTQSSRYLVKRTGEKVFLECVQDMDHENMFWYRQDPGLGLRLIYFSYDVKMKEKGDIPEGYSVSREKKERFSLILESASTNQTSMYLCASSLWTGNNEQYFGPGTRLTVT.

The J gene is TRBJ1-2, the V gene TRBV7-3, with 8 bases lining up with TRBD1. J was trimmed by 3 bases and V by 4 bases; bases with no gene match: 7. Per the germline V gene, CDR1 is SGHTA and CDR2 is FQGTGA. There are 15 residues in the CDR3. The CDR3 nucleotides read TGTGCCAGCAGCTCATCCGGACAGGGTGACTATGGCTACACCTTC. This sequence encodes CASSSSGQGDYGYTF.

V gene TRBV28 combines with J gene TRBJ2-7; 8 nucleotides agree with TRBD2. The CDR3 sequence is 18 residues long. CDR1 is MDHEN and CDR2 is SYDVKM in the germline V gene. With V trimmed by 7 bases and J by 3 bases, 20 bases remained unmatched. The CDR3 region is CASIWAGGESGRDYEQYF. The CDR3 DNA reads TGTGCCAGCATCTGGGCGGGGGGCGAATCCGGCAGGGACTACGAGCAGTACTTC.

The chain is built from TRBV28 and TRBJ2-2; 12 bases fit TRBD2. The CDR3 is 18 amino acids. V lost 5 bases to trimming and J lost 4 bases; unmatched junction nucleotides: 11. CDR1 MDHEN and CDR2 SYDVKM come from the germline V gene. CDR3 bases: TGTGCCAGCAGTGAAAGACTAGCGGGAGTGGTGGGCACCGGGGAGCTGTTTTTT. It encodes CASSERLAGVVGTGELFF.

This chain uses TRBV7-8 with TRBJ1-2; TRBD1 matches 7 bases. Germline V lookup: CDR1 SGHVS, CDR2 FQNEAQ. V was clipped by 5 bases and J by 2 bases; unmatched bases: 8. CDR3 length: 15 amino acids. CDR3 nucleotide sequence: TGTGCCAGCAGCCGTCGCGACAGGGAGAACTATGGCTACACCTTC. It yields the protein CASSRRDRENYGYTF.

The chain carries TRBV7-8 and TRBJ2-1, with D perhaps matching TRBD1 (6 bases). Germline-derived CDR1 and CDR2 are SGHVS and FQNEAQ. The CDR3 runs to 16 residues. Trimming removed 4 bases at V and 4 bases at J, with 17 bases between. CDR3 residues: CASSSHGQIVYNEQFF. CDR3 nucleotide sequence: TGTGCCAGCAGCTCACATGGACAGATAGTTTACAATGAGCAGTTCTTC.

J is TRBJ1-1 and V is TRBV5-4, with unresolved D. Trimming shortened V by 5 bases and J by 6 bases, and 14 bases separated the two germline ends. CDR1 and CDR2 from the germline V gene are SGHNT and YYREEE (reference sequence). This CDR3 is 13 amino acids long. CDR3 amino acids: CASSSAGSPEAFF. In DNA form, the CDR3 reads TGTGCCAGCAGTTCCGCGGGCAGCCCTGAAGCTTTCTTT. The full variable domain, rest sourced from reference TRBV5-4 and TRBJ1-1, is ETGVTQSPTHLIKTRGQQVTLRCSSQSGHNTVSWYQQALGQGPQFIFQYYREEENGRGNFPPRFSGLQFPNYSSELNVNALELDDSALYLCASSSAGSPEAFFGQGTRLTVV.

This clone was observed once. This rearrangement joins TRBV4-2 to TRBJ2-7; D uncertain. Deletions cut 0 bases from V and 4 bases from J, with 16 bases between. Germline-derived CDR1 and CDR2 are LGHNA and YNFKEQ. The CDR3 is 16 residues long. For the CDR3, the DNA is TGTGCCAGCAGCCAAGACTTGGAACGAAGTGGGTACGAGCAGTACTTC. This sequence encodes CASSQDLERSGYEQYF.

This rearrangement joins TRBV7-2 to TRBJ2-7; 10 nucleotides line up with TRBD2. Germline V gene sequence: CDR1 SGHTA, CDR2 FQGNSA. The CDR3 covers 17 residues. V shed 5 bases and J 5 bases; nucleotides not matched to a gene: 15. CDR3 sequence reads: CASSLLVNSGRSNEQYF. The DNA of the CDR3 is TGTGCCAGCAGCCTACTAGTGAATAGCGGGAGGTCAAACGAGCAGTACTTC.

The chain uses TRBV19 and TRBJ2-7; the match to TRBD1 covers 8 bases. This CDR3 is built from 14 residues. With 4 bases clipped from V and 2 bases from J, the junction kept 4 bases outside the gene matches. Germline lookup yields CDR1 LNHDA and CDR2 SQIVND (reference sequence). CDR3 amino acids: CASSKGDRTYEQYF. CDR3 coding DNA: TGTGCCAGTAGTAAAGGGGACAGGACCTACGAGCAGTACTTC.

This clone has just one count. J is TRBJ1-4 and V is TRBV27, with D perhaps matching TRBD1 (5 bases). The CDR3 is 15 amino acids. Trimming stripped 4 bases from V and 3 bases from J, with 12 bases between. Germline CDR1 and CDR2: MNHEY and SMNVEV (reference sequence). Here the CDR3 DNA reads TGTGCCAGCAGTTCCTTGACAGTACCTAATGAAAAACTGTTTTTT. Encoded protein: CASSSLTVPNEKLFF. The full variable domain, completed using reference TRBV27 and TRBJ1-4, is EAQVTQNPRYLITVTGKKLTVTCSQNMNHEYMSWYRQDPGLGLRQIYYSMNVEVTDKGDVPEGYKVSRKEKRNFPLILESPSPNQTSLYFCASSSLTVPNEKLFFGSGTQLSVL.

This chain connects TRBV18 to TRBJ2-2; the D is unclear. CDR1 is KGHSH, CDR2 LQKENI, per germline. Trimming pared 2 bases from V and 7 bases from J, leaving 8 bases between. The CDR3 is 13 residues long. The CDR3, as DNA: TGTGCCAGCTCACCAGCCGCTGTCGGGGAGCTGTTTTTT. This translates into CASSPAAVGELFF.